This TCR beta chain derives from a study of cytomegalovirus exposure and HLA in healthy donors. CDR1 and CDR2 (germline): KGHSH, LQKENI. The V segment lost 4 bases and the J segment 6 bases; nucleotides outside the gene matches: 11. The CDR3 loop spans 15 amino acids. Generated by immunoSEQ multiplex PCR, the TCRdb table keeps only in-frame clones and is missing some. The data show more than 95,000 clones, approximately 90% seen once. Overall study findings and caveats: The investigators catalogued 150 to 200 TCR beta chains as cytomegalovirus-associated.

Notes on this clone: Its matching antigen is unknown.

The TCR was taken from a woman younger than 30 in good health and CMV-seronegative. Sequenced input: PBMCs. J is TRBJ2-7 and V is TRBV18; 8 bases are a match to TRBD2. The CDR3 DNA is TGTGCCAGCTCACAGCCGGGGGGGAGGGCCGGCGAGCAGTACTTC. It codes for CASSQPGGRAGEQYF.